This T cell receptor beta chain was obtained from a study of CXCR3-negative and CXCR3-positive naive CD8 T cells. Study conclusions and caveats: With surface CD5 comparable between naive subsets, TCR strength was estimated using properties derived from the TRB CDR3.

The CDR3 is 13 residues long. The germline CDR1 and CDR2 sequences are SGHRS and YFSETQ. Worth noting for this clonotype: Its cognate antigen is unknown.

The TRB libraries of cDNA were built by UMI-labeled 5' RACE. TCRdb re-called the 5' RACE reads; every CDR3 protein appears as one record, without DNA. This sample lists 55,000 to 70,000 distinct CDR3 sequences; its ten largest clones have 23%. The source is a human donor in good health. Some clones in this sample may be carry-over from other donors' samples. The sequenced sample was memory CD8+ T cells from blood. V is TRBV5-1 and J is TRBJ1-2. CDR3 region: CASSLRSSEGYTF.